This is a list of T cell receptor beta chains from one sample in a study of T cells in Graves' hyperthyroidism and ophthalmopathy. TCRdb reprocessed the multiplex PCR reads with MiXCR, giving one entry per CDR3 protein. The sample yields about 59,000 distinct CDR3 sequences, 53% seen once. The specimen sequenced was blood. The receptors derive from a woman aged 60 to 75 with Graves' ophthalmopathy. Each CDR3 is given with its conserved first and last residue.

v_call	j_call	cdr3_aa
TRBV12-3/TRBV12-4	TRBJ1-5	CASNSGVNQPQRF
TRBV5-6	TRBJ1-2	CASSLELGGTAGYGYTF
TRBV3-1	TRBJ2-7	CASSQLRSSGSGDEQYF
TRBV6-4	TRBJ2-3	CASRQGHGEQYF
TRBV20-1	TRBJ1-1	CSARQFMNTEAFF
TRBV20-1	TRBJ2-5	CSAMGGQGTQYF
TRBV20-1	TRBJ2-5	CSARVAGVPTIQETQYF
TRBV2	TRBJ1-1	CARQGPEAFF
TRBV11-2	TRBJ2-1	CASSLLGLASNEQFF
TRBV6-5	TRBJ1-6	CASSFGASSYNSPLHF
TRBV5-1	TRBJ2-1	CASSQEASSYNEQFF
TRBV11-3	TRBJ2-7	CASSLTGKYEQYF
TRBV6-1	TRBJ2-7	CASSFRDRSGYEQYF
TRBV7-3	TRBJ2-1	CASSFLGLASNEQFF
TRBV11-2	TRBJ2-1	CASSFYICSVTSGGVNEQFF
TRBV10-3	TRBJ2-7	CAISVLAGQEQYF
TRBV7-9	TRBJ1-2	CASSPLGQGANYGYTF